These 8 T cell receptor beta chains were all obtained from the same sample, sequenced in a study of blood T cell repertoires in COVID-19 (dated by TCRdb to 2020 to 2022). The method behind the library was the immunoSEQ multiplex PCR assay. What TCRdb holds here is the immuneACCESS table cut down to in-frame rearrangements. Part of the clones is not present; checked against another copy, under half of the missing clones reflect an unresolved V gene, and the others are unexplained. The sample table records approximately 160,000 clones; approximately 87% of these occur just once. The top ten clonotypes cover about 4.4% of the sample. Material: PBMCs or T cells enriched from blood (not recorded which). The receptor set was obtained from a woman aged 50 to 60 who had recovered from COVID-19.

The CDR3 here is CASNPGLAGNEQFF. The CDR3 DNA sequence: TGTGCCAGTAACCCGGGACTAGCGGGAAATGAGCAGTTCTTC. The genes are TRBV19 and TRBJ2-1; 13 bases match TRBD2. CDR3 length: 14 amino acids. The germline V gene has CDR1 LNHDA and CDR2 SQIVND (reference sequence). With 7 bases clipped from V and 7 bases from J, the junction kept 4 bases outside the gene matches. Full variable domain (remainder filled in from reference TRBV19 and TRBJ2-1): DGGITQSPKYLFRKEGQNVTLSCEQNLNHDAMYWYRQDPGQGLRLIYYSQIVNDFQKGDIAEGYSVSREKKESFPLTVTSAQKNPTAFYLCASNPGLAGNEQFFGPGTRLTVL.

This chain connects TRBV29-1 to TRBJ1-1, with unresolved D. Trimming cost V 4 bases and J 0 bases, with 9 bases left between them. The CDR3 is made up of 13 amino acids. CDR1 is SQVTM and CDR2 is ANQGSEA in the germline V gene. The DNA for the CDR3 is TGCAGCGTTGTTGTTCAGATGAACACTGAAGCTTTCTTT. It translates to CSVVVQMNTEAFF.

The chain has TRBV30 and TRBJ1-1; tentative D call: TRBD1 (6 bases). The ends were cut back, 8 bases at V and 5 bases at J, with 12 bases in the middle. Germline CDR1 reads GTSNPN; CDR2 reads SVGIG (reference sequence). This CDR3 is built from 11 residues. The CDR3 DNA follows: TGTGCCCGCCTTAGGGGGACTGAAGCTTTCTTT. It yields the protein CARLRGTEAFF.

The rearrangement uses TRBV6-4 and TRBJ2-3, with TRBD2 identical over 9 bases. Germline-derived CDR1 and CDR2 are MRHNA and SNTAGT. This CDR3 has 16 residues. Losses at the gene ends were 2 bases for V and 4 bases for J; bases not matched to a gene: 7. CDR3 region: CASSDTGTSRADTQYF. DNA of the CDR3: TGTGCCAGCAGTGACACGGGGACTAGCAGGGCAGATACGCAGTATTTT.

This chain uses TRBV14 with TRBJ1-2; 8 bases are a match to TRBD1. The CDR3 spans 15 residues. V was pared by 2 bases and J by 2 bases, with 4 bases of the junction left unmatched. Germline V gene sequence: CDR1 SGHDN, CDR2 FVKESK. The DNA for the CDR3 is TGTGCCAGCAGCCAACCCGGGACAGGAAACTATGGCTACACCTTC. As protein: CASSQPGTGNYGYTF.

The chain uses TRBV7-9 and TRBJ2-3, with D possibly matching TRBD2 (5 bases). CDR3 length: 13 amino acids. Germline CDR1 reads SEHNR; CDR2 reads FQNEAQ (reference sequence). V was clipped by 5 bases and J by 4 bases, with 10 bases between them. CDR3 DNA sequence: TGTGCCAGCAGCGCGAACGGGGCAGATACGCAGTATTTT. Translation gives CASSANGADTQYF. Full variable domain (outside the CDR3, taken from reference TRBV7-9 and TRBJ2-3): DTGVSQNPRHKITKRGQNVTFRCDPISEHNRLYWYRQTLGQGPEFLTYFQNEAQLEKSRLLSDRFSAERPKGSFSTLEIQRTEQGDSAMYLCASSANGADTQYFGPGTRLTVL.

The chain uses TRBV28 and TRBJ2-7, with 14 bases matching TRBD2. Germline V lookup: CDR1 MDHEN, CDR2 SYDVKM. The CDR3 covers 15 residues. V trimming: 4 bases; J trimming: 4 bases; junction bases outside the gene matches: 3. The chain's CDR3 is CASSSRTSGGYEQYV. The CDR3 DNA sequence: TGTGCCAGCAGTTCGAGGACTAGCGGGGGGTACGAGCAGTACGTC.

V is TRBV9 and J is TRBJ2-2; 9 bases are a match to TRBD1. The CDR3 loop spans 16 amino acids. The germline V gene encodes CDR1 SGDLS and CDR2 YYNGEE. V was clipped by 1 base and J by 1 base; unmatched bases: 2. Here the CDR3 DNA reads TGTGCCAGCAGCGTATGGACAGGGGAGAACACCGGGGAGCTGTTTTTT. As protein: CASSVWTGENTGELFF.